The 17 T cell receptor beta chains reported below all come from one sample, sequenced in a study of identical twins. TCRdb independently ran MiXCR on the 5' RACE reads; one entry per CDR3 protein. The repertoire has hundreds of thousands of distinct CDR3 sequences, roughly 6% of them found once; the top ten carry around 1.9%. The sequencing input was naive T cells sorted from blood. The source of these receptors is a man aged 18-30 years in good health.

There are many counts of this clonotype. The rearrangement joins TRBV27 to TRBJ2-1; 7 bases map to TRBD2. CDR1 is MNHEY, CDR2 SMNVEV, per germline (reference sequence). The CDR3 runs 15 residues. V shed 5 bases, J shed 6 bases, and the junction held 10 bases outside the gene matches. Here the CDR3 DNA reads TGTGCCAGCAGTAGTGGGACTATCGGGGGCAATGAGCAGTTCTTC. Translated, it gives CASSSGTIGGNEQFF.

This chain connects TRBV25-1 to TRBJ1-1, with D perhaps TRBD1 (6 bases). Per germline, CDR1 MGHDK and CDR2 SYGVNS. Trimming stripped 0 bases from V and 0 bases from J, with 11 bases between. The CDR3 extends over 16 amino acids. The DNA for the CDR3 is TGTGCCAGCAGTGAATATGAGTGGGGGCTGAACACTGAAGCTTTCTTT. It yields the protein CASSEYEWGLNTEAFF. The variable domain in full, with the rest retrieved from reference TRBV25-1 and TRBJ1-1, is EADIYQTPRYLVIGTGKKITLECSQTMGHDKMYWYQQDPGMELHLIHYSYGVNSTEKGDLSSESTVSRIRTEHFPLTLESARPSHTSQYLCASSEYEWGLNTEAFFGQGTRLTVV.

The sample holds many counts of this clonotype. V and J are TRBV18 and TRBJ1-1; no reliable D call. CDR3 length: 11 amino acids. Germline V gene data show CDR1 as KGHSH and CDR2 as LQKENI. Trimming stripped 1 base from V and 10 bases from J, with 7 bases between. DNA for the CDR3: TGTGCCAGCTCACCACAGAAGGGAGCTTTCTTT. Amino acid sequence: CASSPQKGAFF. Together with reference TRBV18 and TRBJ1-1, the CDR3 gives the full variable domain: NAGVMQNPRHLVRRRGQEARLRCSPMKGHSHVYWYRQLPEEGLKFMVYLQKENIIDESGMPKERFSAEFPKEGPSILRIQQVVRGDSAAYFCASSPQKGAFFGQGTRLTVV.

The V and J genes are TRBV10-3 and TRBJ2-3; D is undetermined. Germline CDR1 ENHRY, CDR2 SYGVKD. CDR3 size: 15 residues. Trimming cost V 4 bases and J 3 bases, with 14 bases left between them. CDR3 nucleotide sequence: TGTGCCATCAGTGGGATCTACGGCCGAACAGATACGCAGTATTTT. This translates into CAISGIYGRTDTQYF.

In regard to this clonotype: One end of the junction does not line up with germline, which may come from a read error. The J gene is TRBJ2-1, the V gene TRBV5-5; D remains ambiguous. In germline, CDR1 is SGHKS, CDR2 YYEKEE (reference sequence). This CDR3 region has 12 residues. For the CDR3, the DNA is TGTGCCAGCAGCTTATCCGGTTATGAGGAGTTCTTC. It translates to CASSLSGYEEFF.

The rearrangement joins TRBV20-1 to TRBJ2-2; weak D call: TRBD2 (5 bases). Germline loops: CDR1 DFQATT, CDR2 SNEGSKA (reference sequence). This CDR3 has 15 amino acids. Trimming took 1 base from V and 1 from J, leaving 10 bases between them. The CDR3 DNA is TGCAGTGCTAGAGTCCACGGGAAGAACACCGGGGAGCTGTTTTTT. It yields the protein CSARVHGKNTGELFF.

This clonotype was seen at least ten times. The V gene is TRBV6-1, the J gene TRBJ2-7, with TRBD1 identical over 8 bases. The CDR3 is 16 amino acids. The germline CDR1 and CDR2 sequences are MNHNS and SASEGT. J lost 3 bases, V lost 6 bases, and 13 bases had no gene match. The chain's CDR3 is CASSAEAGTGFYEQYF. Here the CDR3 DNA reads TGTGCCAGCAGCGCAGAAGCCGGGACAGGTTTCTACGAGCAGTACTTC.

J is TRBJ2-1 and V is TRBV12-3 or TRBV12-4; 7 nucleotides align to TRBD2. The CDR3 is 14 amino acids. The V gene end was trimmed by 10 bases and the J gene end by 5 bases; junction bases not matched to a gene: 11. The DNA of the CDR3 is TGTGCCATCCTCGGGACTACGTCTAACAATGAGCAGTTCTTC. It translates to CAILGTTSNNEQFF.

The CDR3 DNA follows: TGTGCCAGCAGTGCCGGACAGGGAAGTAACTATGGCTACACCTTC. Amino acid sequence: CASSAGQGSNYGYTF. The chain recombines TRBV25-1 with TRBJ1-2; 8 bases are a match to TRBD1. CDR1 is MGHDK and CDR2 is SYGVNS in the germline V gene. The CDR3 extends over 15 amino acids. V lost 4 bases, J lost 1 base, and 5 bases stayed unmatched.

This clonotype came up many times. This sequence joins TRBV20-1 and TRBJ2-3; no reliable D call. Germline V CDR1 and CDR2: DFQATT, SNEGSKA (reference sequence). CDR3 length: 13 residues. Trimming left V 4 bases short and J 6 bases short, with 14 bases between. CDR3 in amino acids: CSATTLSPDTQYF. The CDR3 DNA is TGCAGTGCTACCACCTTATCCCCGGATACGCAGTATTTT.

Ten or more counts support this clonotype. The CDR3 DNA follows: TGTGCCAGCAGTCGGCGCAATGAGCAGTTCTTC. This codes for CASSRRNEQFF. The chain has TRBV12-3 or TRBV12-4 and TRBJ2-1; D uncertain. This CDR3 spans 11 amino acids. The V end was cut by 5 bases, the J end by 6 bases, with 5 bases between.

The chain has TRBV7-9 and TRBJ2-7; 9 nucleotides line up with TRBD1. Losses at the gene ends were 4 bases for V and 3 bases for J; bases not matched to a gene: 4. The CDR3 is 14 residues long. Germline CDR1 and CDR2: SEHNR and FQNEAQ (reference sequence). The CDR3 coding sequence is TGTGCCAGCAGCTCGACGACAGGGGGCTACGAGCAGTACTTC. Translation gives CASSSTTGGYEQYF. The whole variable domain, filled in from reference TRBV7-9 and TRBJ2-7, reads DTGVSQNPRHKITKRGQNVTFRCDPISEHNRLYWYRQTLGQGPEFLTYFQNEAQLEKSRLLSDRFSAERPKGSFSTLEIQRTEQGDSAMYLCASSSTTGGYEQYFGPGTRLTVT.

This clonotype has ten or more counts. The V gene is TRBV10-1, the J gene TRBJ1-6; the D gene is possibly TRBD1 (5 bases). V was pared by 4 bases and J by 10 bases, with 23 bases between. The CDR3 totals 17 residues. Germline values: CDR1 WNHNN, CDR2 SYGVQD (reference sequence). Here the CDR3 DNA reads TGCGCCAGCAGTGCCAAATACCGGGACCGACTTGCCTCACCCCTCCACTTT. It specifies CASSAKYRDRLASPLHF.

This clonotype was seen at least ten times. V is TRBV27 and J is TRBJ1-1, with 9 nucleotides matching TRBD1. Losses at the gene ends were 4 bases for V and 4 bases for J; bases not matched to a gene: 4. The CDR3 has 14 residues. Germline V gene data show CDR1 as MNHEY and CDR2 as SMNVEV (reference sequence). DNA of the CDR3: TGTGCCAGCAGTTGGGACAGGGTTTTCACTGAAGCTTTCTTT. Protein sequence: CASSWDRVFTEAFF.

This clonotype was found a few times. The CDR3 region is CASSLWDGGQETQYF. The CDR3 DNA follows: TGCGCCAGCAGCTTATGGGACGGTGGACAAGAGACCCAGTACTTC. The chain carries TRBV5-1 and TRBJ2-5; D is perhaps TRBD1 or TRBD2 (5 bases each). Germline CDR1 reads SGHRS; CDR2 reads YFSETQ. V was cut by 2 bases and J by 2 bases, with 13 bases left in between. This CDR3 comprises 15 residues.

The rearrangement links TRBV29-1 to TRBJ2-3; a weak D match, TRBD2 (6 bases). Looked up from germline, CDR1 is SQVTM and CDR2 is ANQGSEA. The ends were cut back, 4 bases at V and 9 bases at J, with 20 bases in the middle. The CDR3 covers 14 residues. CDR3 sequence: CSVGGAGNGGTQYF. The CDR3 DNA reads as TGCAGCGTTGGAGGGGCGGGGAATGGAGGGACGCAGTATTTT.

This clonotype was counted ten times or more. The rearrangement uses TRBV12-3 or TRBV12-4 and TRBJ2-1, with unresolved D. Trimming removed 3 bases from V and 7 bases from J, with 19 bases in between. The CDR3 has 16 residues. The CDR3 protein is CASSFLRLVANNEQFF. The CDR3 nucleotides read TGTGCCAGCAGTTTTTTGCGGTTAGTAGCCAATAATGAGCAGTTCTTC.